This T cell receptor (beta chain) came from a study of CD8+ T cells in alopecia areata. Whole-study context: The drug, oral tofacitinib, was given to treated patients at 5 to 10 mg twice daily. Patients given treatment had severity scored by the percentage of scalp area affected.

The V gene end was trimmed by 6 bases and the J gene end by 0 bases; junction bases not matched to a gene: 5. This CDR3 comprises 14 residues. Germline lookup yields CDR1 SQVTM and CDR2 ANQGSEA. As the sequencing template, cDNA was produced by extracting RNA and reverse transcribing it. The protocol was immunoSEQ multiplex PCR, while the TCRdb copy is restricted to in-frame clones and leaves out a portion. This table has 170,000 or so clones, just over 65% appearing once. In its sample, this clone was seen a few times. Treatment specified: oral pan-JAK inhibitor, 5-10 mg twice daily. The chain has TRBV29-1 and TRBJ1-5, with TRBD1 matching over 7 bases. This material consisted of CD4+ T cells sorted from blood, taken at week 4, from a patient treated with tofacitinib. The clonotype comes from a human donor with alopecia areata. In DNA, the CDR3 is TGCAGCGTATCACAGGGGTTTAGCAATCAGCCCCAGCATTTT. It yields the protein CSVSQGFSNQPQHF.